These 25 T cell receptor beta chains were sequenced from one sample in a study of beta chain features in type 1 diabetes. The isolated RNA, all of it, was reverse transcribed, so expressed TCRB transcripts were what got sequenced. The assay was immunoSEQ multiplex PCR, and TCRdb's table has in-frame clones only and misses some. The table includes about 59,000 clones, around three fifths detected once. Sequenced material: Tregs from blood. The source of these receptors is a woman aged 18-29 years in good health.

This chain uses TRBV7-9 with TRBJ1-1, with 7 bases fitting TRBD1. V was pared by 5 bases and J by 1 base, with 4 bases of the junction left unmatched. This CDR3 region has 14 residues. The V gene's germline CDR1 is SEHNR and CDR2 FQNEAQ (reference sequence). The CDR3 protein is CASSQGGENTEAFF. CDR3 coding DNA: TGTGCCAGCAGCCAAGGGGGCGAGAACACTGAAGCTTTCTTT.

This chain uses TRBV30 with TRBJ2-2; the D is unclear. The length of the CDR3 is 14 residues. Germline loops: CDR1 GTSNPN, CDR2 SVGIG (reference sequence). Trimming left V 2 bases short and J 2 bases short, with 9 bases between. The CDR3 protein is CAWSRKTNTGELFF. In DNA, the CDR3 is TGTGCCTGGAGTAGGAAGACTAACACCGGGGAGCTGTTTTTT.

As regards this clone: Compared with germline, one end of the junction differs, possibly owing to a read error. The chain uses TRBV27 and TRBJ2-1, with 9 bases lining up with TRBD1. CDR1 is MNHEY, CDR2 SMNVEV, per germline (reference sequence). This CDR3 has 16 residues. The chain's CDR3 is CANSSPRDRANNEQFF. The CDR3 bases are TGTGCCAACAGTTCACCGCGGGACAGGGCCAACAATGAGCAGTTCTTC.

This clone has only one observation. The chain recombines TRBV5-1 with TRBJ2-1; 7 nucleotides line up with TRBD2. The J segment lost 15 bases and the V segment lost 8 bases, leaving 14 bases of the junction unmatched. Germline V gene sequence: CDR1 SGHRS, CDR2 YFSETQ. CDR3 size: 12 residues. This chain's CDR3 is CASSRDYREVFF. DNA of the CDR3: TGCGCCAGTTCCCGGGACTACCGAGAGGTGTTCTTC.

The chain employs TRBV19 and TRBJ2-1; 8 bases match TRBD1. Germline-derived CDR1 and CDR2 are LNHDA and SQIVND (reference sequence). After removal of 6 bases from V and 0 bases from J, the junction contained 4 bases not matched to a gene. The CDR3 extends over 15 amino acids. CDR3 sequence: CASRLTGGSYNEQFF. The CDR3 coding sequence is TGTGCCAGTAGACTTACAGGGGGCTCCTACAATGAGCAGTTCTTC.

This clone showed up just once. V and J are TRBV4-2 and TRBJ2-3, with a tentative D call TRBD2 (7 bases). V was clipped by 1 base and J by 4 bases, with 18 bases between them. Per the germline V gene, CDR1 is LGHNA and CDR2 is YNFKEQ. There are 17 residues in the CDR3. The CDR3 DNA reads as TGTGCCAGCAGCCAAGCCATGTCGGGGGGCACGTCAGATACGCAGTATTTT. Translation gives CASSQAMSGGTSDTQYF.

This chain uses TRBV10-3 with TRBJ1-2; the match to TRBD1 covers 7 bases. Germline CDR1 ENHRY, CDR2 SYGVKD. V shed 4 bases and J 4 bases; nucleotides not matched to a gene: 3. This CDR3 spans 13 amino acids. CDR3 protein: CAISVQGIYGYTF. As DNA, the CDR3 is TGTGCCATCAGTGTACAGGGGATCTATGGCTACACCTTC.

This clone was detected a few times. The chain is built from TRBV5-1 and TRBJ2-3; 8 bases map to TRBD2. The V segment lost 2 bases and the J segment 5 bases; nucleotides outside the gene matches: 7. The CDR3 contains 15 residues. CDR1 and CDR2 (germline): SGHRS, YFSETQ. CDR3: CASSFSGTRVDTQYF. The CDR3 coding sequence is TGCGCCAGCAGCTTCTCCGGGACTAGAGTAGATACGCAGTATTTT.

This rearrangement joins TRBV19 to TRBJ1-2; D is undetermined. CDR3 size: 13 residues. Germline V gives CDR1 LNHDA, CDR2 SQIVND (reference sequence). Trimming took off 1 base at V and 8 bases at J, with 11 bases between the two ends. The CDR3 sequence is CASSIVAGGGYTF. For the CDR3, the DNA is TGTGCCAGTAGTATAGTAGCCGGAGGAGGCTACACCTTC.

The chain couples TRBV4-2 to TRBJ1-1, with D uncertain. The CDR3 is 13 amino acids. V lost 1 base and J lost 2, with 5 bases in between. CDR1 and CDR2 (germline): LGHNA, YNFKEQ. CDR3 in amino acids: CASSQAINTEAFF. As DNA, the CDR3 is TGTGCCAGCAGCCAAGCCATCAACACTGAAGCTTTCTTT.

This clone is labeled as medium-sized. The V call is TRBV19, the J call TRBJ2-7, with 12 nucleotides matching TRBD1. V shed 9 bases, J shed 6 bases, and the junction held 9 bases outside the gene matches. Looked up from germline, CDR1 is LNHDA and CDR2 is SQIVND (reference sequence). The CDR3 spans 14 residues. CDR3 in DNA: TGTGCCAGCAGCTCGGGACAGGGGGCTCGCGAGCAGTACTTC. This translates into CASSSGQGAREQYF.

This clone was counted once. In nucleotides, the CDR3 is TGTGCCACCCCGACAGGGACAACCCAAGAGACCCAGTACTTC. It is translated as CATPTGTTQETQYF. The chain has TRBV25-1 and TRBJ2-5, with 7 bases lining up with TRBD1. Germline V lookup: CDR1 MGHDK, CDR2 SYGVNS. The CDR3 totals 14 residues. Trimming took 10 bases from V and 1 from J; bases not matched to a gene: 9.

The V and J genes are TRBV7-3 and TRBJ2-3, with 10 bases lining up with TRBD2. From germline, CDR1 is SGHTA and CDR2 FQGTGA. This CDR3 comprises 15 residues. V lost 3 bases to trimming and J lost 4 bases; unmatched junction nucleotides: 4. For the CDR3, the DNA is TGTGCCAGCAGCTTTCAGCGGGGGGGCGCAGATACGCAGTATTTT. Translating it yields CASSFQRGGADTQYF.

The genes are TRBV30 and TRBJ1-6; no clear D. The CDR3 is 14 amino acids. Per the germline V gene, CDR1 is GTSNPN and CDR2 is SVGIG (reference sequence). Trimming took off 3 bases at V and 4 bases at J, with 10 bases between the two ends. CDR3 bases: TGTGCCTGGAGCGAAGGAGGTTATAATTCACCCCTCCACTTT. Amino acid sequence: CAWSEGGYNSPLHF.

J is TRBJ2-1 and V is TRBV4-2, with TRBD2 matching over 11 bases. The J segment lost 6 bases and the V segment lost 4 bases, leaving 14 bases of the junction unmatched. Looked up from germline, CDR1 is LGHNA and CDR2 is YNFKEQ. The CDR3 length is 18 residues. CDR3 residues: CASSRLLAGAPLGNEQFF. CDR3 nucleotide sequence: TGTGCCAGCAGCCGCCTACTAGCGGGAGCTCCCCTCGGCAATGAGCAGTTCTTC.

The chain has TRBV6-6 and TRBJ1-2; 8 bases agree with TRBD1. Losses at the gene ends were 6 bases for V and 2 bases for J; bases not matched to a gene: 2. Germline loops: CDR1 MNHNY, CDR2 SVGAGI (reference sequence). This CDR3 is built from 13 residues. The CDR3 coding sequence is TGTGCCAGCAGAAGGACAGGGAACTATGGCTACACCTTC. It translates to CASRRTGNYGYTF.

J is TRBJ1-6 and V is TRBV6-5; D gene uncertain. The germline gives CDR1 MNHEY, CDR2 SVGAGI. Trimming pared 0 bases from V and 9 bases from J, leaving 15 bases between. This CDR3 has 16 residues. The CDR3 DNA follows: TGTGCCAGCAGTTACTCCGCCAGTAAAATGTCTTCACCCCTCCACTTT. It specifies CASSYSASKMSSPLHF.

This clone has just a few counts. CDR3 sequence (DNA): TGTGCCAGCAGCTTTCACCTCGGGGGTCCCGGCGAGCAGTACTTC. Translation: CASSFHLGGPGEQYF. The V and J genes are TRBV11-2 and TRBJ2-7; tentative D call: TRBD2 (6 bases). This CDR3 has 15 residues. V shed 3 bases and J shed 6 bases, with 18 bases lying between them. CDR1 and CDR2 from the germline V gene are SGHAT and FQNNGV.

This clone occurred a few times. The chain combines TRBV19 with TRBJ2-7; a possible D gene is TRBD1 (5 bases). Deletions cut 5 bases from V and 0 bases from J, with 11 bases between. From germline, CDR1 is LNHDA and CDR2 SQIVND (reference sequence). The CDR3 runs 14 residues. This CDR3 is CASSLRQSSYEQYF. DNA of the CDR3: TGTGCCAGTAGTCTCCGACAGAGCTCCTACGAGCAGTACTTC.

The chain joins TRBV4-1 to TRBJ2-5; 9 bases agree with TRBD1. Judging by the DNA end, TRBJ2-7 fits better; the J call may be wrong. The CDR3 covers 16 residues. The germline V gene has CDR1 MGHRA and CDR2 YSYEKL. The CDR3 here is CASSRVPGQGTYEQYF. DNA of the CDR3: TGCGCCAGCAGCCGAGTACCGGGACAGGGTACCTACGAGCAGTACTTC.

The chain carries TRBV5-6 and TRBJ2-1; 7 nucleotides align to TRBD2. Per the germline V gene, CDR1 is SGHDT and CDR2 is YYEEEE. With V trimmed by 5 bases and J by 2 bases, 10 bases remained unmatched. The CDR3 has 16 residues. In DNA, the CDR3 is TGTGCCAGCAGATATCTAACGGGGGGTACCTACAATGAGCAGTTCTTC. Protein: CASRYLTGGTYNEQFF.

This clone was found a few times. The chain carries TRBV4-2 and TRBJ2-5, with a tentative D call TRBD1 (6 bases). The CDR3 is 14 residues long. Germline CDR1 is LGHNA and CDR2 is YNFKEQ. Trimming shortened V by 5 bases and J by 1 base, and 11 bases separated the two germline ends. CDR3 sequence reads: CASSFRTVQETQYF. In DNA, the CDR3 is TGTGCCAGCAGCTTTAGGACAGTCCAAGAGACCCAGTACTTC.

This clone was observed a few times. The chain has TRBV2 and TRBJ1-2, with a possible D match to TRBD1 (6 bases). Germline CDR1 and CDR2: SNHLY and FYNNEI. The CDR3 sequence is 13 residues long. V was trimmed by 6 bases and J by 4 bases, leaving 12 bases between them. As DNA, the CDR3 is TGTGCCAGCAGCGTCGGACAGTCCTATGGCTACACCTTC. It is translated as CASSVGQSYGYTF.

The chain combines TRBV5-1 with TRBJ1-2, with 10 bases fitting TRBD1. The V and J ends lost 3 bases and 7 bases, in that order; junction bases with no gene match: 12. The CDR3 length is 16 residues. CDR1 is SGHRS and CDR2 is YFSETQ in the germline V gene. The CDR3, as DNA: TGCGCCAGCAGCTCGGATCCGGGACAGGGGATAGGTGGCTACACCTTC. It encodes CASSSDPGQGIGGYTF.

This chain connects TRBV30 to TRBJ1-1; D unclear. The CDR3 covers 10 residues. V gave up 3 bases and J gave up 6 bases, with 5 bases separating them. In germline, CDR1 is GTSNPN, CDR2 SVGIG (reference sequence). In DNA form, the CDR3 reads TGTGCCTGGAGGGGCGCTGAAGCTTTCTTT. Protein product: CAWRGAEAFF. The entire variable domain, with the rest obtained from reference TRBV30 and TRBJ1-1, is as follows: SQTIHQWPATLVQPVGSPLSLECTVEGTSNPNLYWYRQAAGRGLQLLFYSVGIGQISSEVPQNLSASRPQDRQFILSSKKLLLSDSGFYLCAWRGAEAFFGQGTRLTVV.